The 11 T cell receptor beta chains below come from one sample, sequenced in a study of blood T cells in healthy people across ages. A second PCR, run for roughly 7 to 11 cycles, used a sample-barcoded 5' primer plus a J-beta primer mix. TCRdb passed the 5' RACE reads through MiXCR, listing each CDR3 protein once. The sample has about 1.5 million distinct CDR3 sequences, 40% to 45% seen once. The sample taken for sequencing was blood. Receptors were obtained from a woman aged 18-29 years in good health.

This chain uses TRBV27 with TRBJ2-3; 9 bases match TRBD1. The length of the CDR3 is 14 residues. V lost 3 bases to trimming and J lost 6 bases; unmatched junction nucleotides: 4. Germline assignment: CDR1 MNHEY and CDR2 SMNVEV (reference sequence). The CDR3 DNA follows: TGTGCCAGCAGTTTTGGACAGGGGTACGATACGCAGTATTTT. This encodes CASSFGQGYDTQYF.

In this sample, this clonotype turned up a few times. The chain carries TRBV5-5 and TRBJ1-2; 8 nucleotides align to TRBD1. Per the germline V gene, CDR1 is SGHKS and CDR2 is YYEKEE (reference sequence). The CDR3 runs to 15 residues. After removal of 3 bases from V and 4 bases from J, the junction contained 8 bases not matched to a gene. Here the CDR3 DNA reads TGTGCCAGCAGCTGGGACAGGCAGATTCGCTATGGCTACACCTTC. Protein product: CASSWDRQIRYGYTF.

V usage is TRBV7-2 and J usage is TRBJ2-7, with D tentatively TRBD2 (7 bases). Trimming pared 6 bases from V and 0 bases from J, leaving 18 bases between. Germline V gene data show CDR1 as SGHTA and CDR2 as FQGNSA. The CDR3 is 16 amino acids. The CDR3 nucleotides read TGTGCCAGCAGTATTAGGGGGGGACACAGCTCCTACGAGCAGTACTTC. Translation: CASSIRGGHSSYEQYF.

The chain carries TRBV4-1 and TRBJ1-1; D remains ambiguous. This CDR3 spans 13 amino acids. Germline V gene data show CDR1 as MGHRA and CDR2 as YSYEKL. The V end was cut by 1 base, the J end by 7 bases, with 10 bases between. The CDR3 loop reads CASSQGRAGEAFF. Written as DNA, the CDR3 is TGCGCCAGCAGCCAAGGTAGGGCCGGTGAAGCTTTCTTT.

This clonotype showed up just once. J is TRBJ2-7 and V is TRBV29-1; either TRBD1 or TRBD2 may fit D (7 bases each). Germline CDR1 is SQVTM and CDR2 is ANQGSEA. The V end was cut by 0 bases, the J end by 0 bases, with 15 bases between. The CDR3 is made up of 16 amino acids. Written as DNA, the CDR3 is TGCAGCGTTGAAGAGGGCAGGGGGGGAGACTCCTACGAGCAGTACTTC. This gives the protein CSVEEGRGGDSYEQYF.

This clonotype was counted between two and nine times. J is TRBJ2-3 and V is TRBV7-2; 10 nucleotides agree with TRBD2. Per the germline V gene, CDR1 is SGHTA and CDR2 is FQGNSA. The V gene end was trimmed by 1 base and the J gene end by 4 bases; junction bases not matched to a gene: 5. The CDR3 has 16 residues. The CDR3 spells CASSLELAGIADTQYF. CDR3 sequence (DNA): TGTGCCAGCAGCTTAGAACTAGCGGGAATTGCAGATACGCAGTATTTT.

This clonotype was counted between two and nine times. The gene calls are TRBV5-1 and TRBJ2-5; D not certain. V was shortened by 3 bases and J by 5 bases, with 17 bases between the two germline ends. The CDR3 contains 15 residues. Germline V CDR1 and CDR2: SGHRS, YFSETQ. CDR3 sequence: CASSWIRTSSETQYF. CDR3 in DNA: TGCGCCAGCAGCTGGATCCGGACCTCCTCTGAGACCCAGTACTTC.

This chain connects TRBV2 to TRBJ1-6, with D uncertain. This CDR3 has 11 amino acids. CDR1 and CDR2 from the germline V gene are SNHLY and FYNNEI. V was trimmed by 4 bases and J by 14 bases, leaving 9 bases between them. As DNA, the CDR3 is TGTGCCAGCAGTGTCGCTGTAACCCTCCACTTT. Translated: CASSVAVTLHF. The variable domain in full, with the rest retrieved from reference TRBV2 and TRBJ1-6, is EPEVTQTPSHQVTQMGQEVILRCVPISNHLYFYWYRQILGQKVEFLVSFYNNEISEKSEIFDDQFSVERPDGSNFTLKIRSTKLEDSAMYFCASSVAVTLHFGNGTRLTVT.

V usage is TRBV21-1 and J usage is TRBJ1-2; the table's D call TRBD1 went unverified against the DNA. TRBV21-1 counts as a pseudogene. CDR3 size: 16 residues. The CDR3 bases are TGTGCCAGCAGCTCAAGAGGCAGAAGGGCGGACTATGACTACACCTTC. Protein: CASSSRGRRADYDYTF.

This clonotype turned up a few times. The chain is built from TRBV14 and TRBJ2-1; 9 positions match TRBD2. Germline V lookup: CDR1 SGHDN, CDR2 FVKESK. After removal of 1 base from V and 7 bases from J, the junction contained 11 bases not matched to a gene. The CDR3 has 17 amino acids. CDR3 in DNA: TGTGCCAGCAGCCAAGGTTACGGCGGGAGGGGTGATAATGAGCAGTTCTTC. Encoded protein: CASSQGYGGRGDNEQFF. The variable domain in full, completed from reference TRBV14 and TRBJ2-1, reads EAGVTQFPSHSVIEKGQTVTLRCDPISGHDNLYWYRRVMGKEIKFLLHFVKESKQDESGMPNNRFLAERTGGTYSTLKVQPAELEDSGVYFCASSQGYGGRGDNEQFFGPGTRLTVL.

The V gene is TRBV5-1, the J gene TRBJ2-1; 8 bases are a match to TRBD2. Germline V gene data show CDR1 as SGHRS and CDR2 as YFSETQ. The CDR3 is 16 residues long. With V trimmed by 4 bases and J by 5 bases, 11 bases remained unmatched. The DNA of the CDR3 is TGCGCCAGCAGCCCTAACTTTAGCGGGGCCAACAATGAGCAGTTCTTC. Translated, it gives CASSPNFSGANNEQFF.